The 5 T cell receptor beta chains reported below all come from one sample, sequenced in a study of blood T cell repertoires in COVID-19 (dated by TCRdb to about 2020). Library creation used the immunoSEQ multiplex PCR assay. TCRdb's version of the immuneACCESS table is confined to in-frame rearrangements and falls short of the full clone set. An unresolved V gene accounts for under half of the shortfall where checked; the remainder is of unknown origin. In all, the sample holds about 240,000 clones, and around four fifths of those were seen once. 4.7% of the sample is taken by the ten largest. Sequences were obtained from peripheral blood. These receptors were collected from a woman between 65 and 79 years old with acute or convalescent COVID-19.

A word on this clone: The identical CDR3 is also encoded by other nucleotide sequences in the sample. The chain's CDR3 is CASSQQGSEAFF. The CDR3 coding sequence is TGTGCCAGCAGCCAACAGGGCAGTGAAGCTTTCTTT. The rearrangement uses TRBV3-1 (or the pseudogene TRBV3-2) and TRBJ1-1; D might be TRBD1 (5 bases). The CDR3 consists of 12 residues. Germline loops: CDR1 LGHDT, CDR2 YNNKEL (reference sequence). Trimming stripped 2 bases from V and 7 bases from J, with 8 bases between.

This chain uses TRBV3-1 (or the pseudogene TRBV3-2) with TRBJ1-2, with 8 positions matching TRBD1. In germline, CDR1 is LGHDT, CDR2 YNNKEL (reference sequence). This CDR3 is built from 18 residues. V gave up 2 bases and J gave up 1 base; unmatched junction bases: 12. In nucleotides, the CDR3 is TGTGCCAGCAGCCAACGAGGACAGGGCAGAATCGTTAACTATGGCTACACCTTC. Translating gives CASSQRGQGRIVNYGYTF.

This chain connects TRBV12-5 to TRBJ2-4; the match to TRBD1 covers 8 bases. This CDR3 has 14 residues. The junction had 10 bases not matched to a gene; V was cut back by 6 bases and J by 9 bases. Germline V gene sequence: CDR1 LGHNT, CDR2 FRNRAP. CDR3 in amino acids: CASGPGQGSSIQYF. CDR3 nucleotide sequence: TGTGCTAGTGGCCCTGGACAGGGTTCAAGCATTCAGTACTTC.

V is TRBV24-1 and J is TRBJ2-1; 8 bases line up with TRBD1. CDR1 is KGHDR and CDR2 is SFDVKD in the germline V gene. The V and J ends lost 4 bases and 6 bases, in that order; junction bases with no gene match: 7. This CDR3 has 15 residues. The CDR3 DNA is TGTGCCACCAGTGAGTCGACAGGGGTTGTCAATGAGCAGTTCTTC. Translation: CATSESTGVVNEQFF.

There are a few counts of this clone. The J gene is TRBJ2-7, the V gene TRBV7-2, with 10 positions matching TRBD1. V gave up 5 bases and J gave up 6 bases; unmatched junction bases: 7. This CDR3 comprises 14 residues. Germline values: CDR1 SGHTA, CDR2 FQGNSA. The CDR3 reads CASSPGTGDLEQYF. Written as DNA, the CDR3 is TGTGCCAGCAGCCCCGGGACAGGGGATCTCGAGCAGTACTTC.